This TCR beta chain was sequenced during a study of blood T cells in healthy people across ages (dated by TCRdb to about 2015). About the full investigation: Template switching captured roughly one uniquely barcoded TCR beta cDNA molecule per two T cells in model experiments. The study measured age-related changes in TCR beta repertoire diversity using deep sequencing normalized with unique cDNA molecular identifiers. Donors were grouped into four age groups: young (average roughly 17 years), middle-aged (around 39), aged (around 60) and long-lived (approximately 82). To avoid experimental bias, donors of different ages were randomly spread across the sequencing lanes. Using the same blood draw, the study looked at two additional independent replicas of 1 million unique cDNA reads for two donors, one aged 18 to 30 and the other aged 80 or older.

There are a few counts of this clonotype. This receptor's antigen is unknown. No base qualities exist here, and no much larger clone lies one base off it. From a lookup of the germline V gene, CDR1 and CDR2 are SQVTM and ANQGSEA. V loses 1 base of germline sequence and J loses 12 bases, and the interval between the two ends is 13 bases. The CDR3 runs 12 residues from the cysteine to the phenylalanine. Just CDR3 DNA is preserved here, 36 bases in frame from base 1. The library was built by means of 5' RACE. The instrument given in TCRdb is Illumina HiSeq 2500. The second PCR ran for about 7 to 11 cycles and used a J-beta primer mix along with a sample-barcoded 5' primer. A template-switch 5' adaptor carrying 12 random nucleotides introduced a unique molecular identifier onto each TCR beta cDNA molecule. Each sample yielded at least 3 million CDR3-containing paired-end reads. All of the RNA was converted into first-strand cDNA using the Mint cDNA synthesis kit, with a TRBC-specific oligonucleotide serving as the primer. Following uracil-DNA glycosylase treatment, all cDNA underwent a first 18-cycle PCR with the universal primers M1SS and BC2_uni_R. Per the authors' processing: For normalization, 1 million high-quality reads were randomly selected from each sample, with every read carrying a distinct molecular identifier. Reads sharing molecular identifiers were discarded rather than binned into consensus sequences. CDR3 identification, clonotype clustering and error correction used MiTCR with a Q25 quality threshold and the strictest error-elimination algorithm. A nonparametric unseen species model using Euler transformation provided a lower-bound estimate of total TCR beta diversity. Starting from the raw public reads, TCRdb applied fastp trimming at Q25, assembled clones with MiXCR and retained in-frame beta chains. CDR3 protein duplicates are merged, each entry listing the most common genes and DNA. TCRdb assigned the V and J calls; the authors' analysis was not used. This sample gives hundreds of thousands of distinct CDR3 sequences in total; 45% to 65% of them show up just once. The ten largest clones add up to roughly 34% of the sample.

The donors were around 39 Caucasian individuals from Russia, aged 6 to 90 years, who were systemically healthy. About 9.8 milliliters of peripheral blood were drawn from each donor into EDTA-treated Vacutainer tubes. Ficoll-Paque density-gradient centrifugation was used to isolate PBMCs, with at least 6.5 million obtained per sample. Total RNA, at least 5 micrograms per sample, was extracted from PBMCs with Trizol reagent. For every donor, an aliquot of PBMCs went through flow cytometry to measure the percentages of naive CD45RAhigh/CD27high T cells. The research as a whole found: The percentage of naive T cells measured by flow cytometry correlated strongly with observed TCR beta diversity. As age increased, observed TCR beta diversity per million T cells dropped in a roughly linear way, and a significant reduction was already evident by age 40. Estimates of total diversity based on one million sequenced T cells were considered lower bounds and underestimates. Since profiling was done on bulk unsorted PBMCs, naive and antigen-experienced compartments could not be conclusively compared. The CMV infection status of donors was not known, potentially confounding age-related changes in expanded clonotypes. Compared with the aged group, more naive CD4+ T cells, fewer expanded clones and increased TCR diversity were shown by the long-lived group, suggesting age selection.

The chain uses TRBV29-1 and TRBJ2-1, and TRBD1 may be the D gene, going by 6 matching bases. This clonotype was sampled from a man aged 60-69 years in good health. Material: blood. The base sequence is TGCAGCGTTGAAGGGGGGCCTCGAGGGCAGTTCTTC. Its coded protein is CSVEGGPRGQFF.